A single sample is the source of the 21 T cell receptor beta chains below, sequenced in a study of blood T cell repertoires in COVID-19. The protocol was immunoSEQ multiplex PCR, while the TCRdb copy is restricted to in-frame clones and leaves out a portion. This sample carries about 190,000 clones, around 80% of them seen once, and the ten largest clones take 14%. Specimen: peripheral blood. The receptors stem from a man aged 25-45 years with active or convalescent COVID-19.

V and J are TRBV28 and TRBJ1-1; D not resolved. CDR3 length equals 14 residues. The germline CDR1 and CDR2 sequences are MDHEN and SYDVKM. Between the trimmed V and J ends, which lost 5 bases and 4 bases, there was a span of 14 bases. The CDR3: CASSPSGRGTEAFF. The CDR3 region has the DNA TGTGCCAGCAGTCCCTCAGGTCGTGGCACTGAAGCTTTCTTT.

Here the CDR3 reads CASSLEGDGAQPQHF. In DNA form, the CDR3 reads TGTGCCAGCAGCTTGGAAGGGGATGGGGCTCAGCCCCAGCATTTT. The chain couples TRBV5-6 to TRBJ1-5; maybe TRBD1 (5 bases). CDR1 SGHDT and CDR2 YYEEEE come from the germline V gene. The CDR3 length is 15 residues. The V end was cut by 0 bases, the J end by 6 bases, with 13 bases between.

The genes are TRBV2 and TRBJ1-3, with unresolved D. This CDR3 has 12 amino acids. CDR1 is SNHLY, CDR2 FYNNEI, per germline. Trimming took off 6 bases at V and 0 bases at J, with 3 bases between the two ends. CDR3 protein: CASRYSGNTIYF. The DNA for the CDR3 is TGTGCCAGCAGGTACTCTGGAAACACCATATATTTT. Full variable domain (remainder filled in from reference TRBV2 and TRBJ1-3): EPEVTQTPSHQVTQMGQEVILRCVPISNHLYFYWYRQILGQKVEFLVSFYNNEISEKSEIFDDQFSVERPDGSNFTLKIRSTKLEDSAMYFCASRYSGNTIYFGEGSWLTVV.

This chain links TRBV5-1 with TRBJ1-1; TRBD1 might be the D (6 bases). CDR1 and CDR2 (germline): SGHRS, YFSETQ. This CDR3 has 14 amino acids. V lost 2 bases to trimming and J lost 4 bases, with 12 bases between them. This CDR3 is CASSLSGQRTEAFF. The CDR3 DNA sequence: TGCGCCAGCAGCTTATCCGGACAGCGCACTGAAGCTTTCTTT. Using reference TRBV5-1 and TRBJ1-1 for the parts outside the CDR3, the full variable domain is KAGVTQTPRYLIKTRGQQVTLSCSPISGHRSVSWYQQTPGQGLQFLFEYFSETQRNKGNFPGRFSGRQFSNSRSEMNVSTLELGDSALYLCASSLSGQRTEAFFGQGTRLTVV.

The rearrangement uses TRBV7-2 and TRBJ1-5; tentatively, D is TRBD1 (6 bases). The CDR3 spans 15 residues. Germline CDR1 is SGHTA and CDR2 is FQGNSA. Trimming pared 1 base from V and 2 bases from J, leaving 9 bases between. CDR3 sequence reads: CASSLGGLGNQPQHF. The CDR3 coding sequence is TGTGCCAGCAGCTTAGGGGGGCTCGGCAATCAGCCCCAGCATTTT. Full variable domain (missing parts from reference TRBV7-2 and TRBJ1-5): GAGVSQSPSNKVTEKGKDVELRCDPISGHTALYWYRQSLGQGLEFLIYFQGNSAPDKSGLPSDRFSAERTGGSVSTLTIQRTQQEDSAVYLCASSLGGLGNQPQHFGDGTRLSIL.

The chain combines TRBV5-4 with TRBJ1-2, with D tentatively TRBD1 (5 bases). Trimming left V 0 bases short and J 8 bases short, with 14 bases between. Germline V gives CDR1 SGHNT, CDR2 YYREEE (reference sequence). The CDR3 sequence is 14 residues long. The CDR3 coding sequence is TGTGCCAGCAGCTTGGGCGGCAGGGTGGAAGGCTACACCTTC. Amino acids: CASSLGGRVEGYTF. Complete variable domain (other parts from reference TRBV5-4 and TRBJ1-2): ETGVTQSPTHLIKTRGQQVTLRCSSQSGHNTVSWYQQALGQGPQFIFQYYREEENGRGNFPPRFSGLQFPNYSSELNVNALELDDSALYLCASSLGGRVEGYTFGSGTRLTVV.

This clone occurred many times. The chain combines TRBV5-6 with TRBJ1-1; no firm D call. Trimming stripped 2 bases from V and 1 base from J, with 9 bases between. CDR3 length: 14 residues. Per the germline V gene, CDR1 is SGHDT and CDR2 is YYEEEE. The CDR3 sequence is CASSFLSGNTEAFF. The DNA of the CDR3 is TGTGCCAGCAGCTTTCTTTCGGGGAACACTGAAGCTTTCTTT. Using reference TRBV5-6 and TRBJ1-1 for the parts outside the CDR3, the full variable domain is DAGVTQSPTHLIKTRGQQVTLRCSPKSGHDTVSWYQQALGQGPQFIFQYYEEEERQRGNFPDRFSGHQFPNYSSELNVNALLLGDSALYLCASSFLSGNTEAFFGQGTRLTVV.

As for this clone: Relative to the germline gene, one junction end is altered; a read error may explain this. The J gene is TRBJ1-2, the V gene TRBV5-6, with D unclear. Germline lookup yields CDR1 SGHDT and CDR2 YYEEEE. This CDR3 contains 14 residues. The CDR3 loop is CASCFSSSNYGYTF. CDR3 nucleotides: TGTGCCAGCTGCTTTAGTAGTAGTAACTATGGCTACACCTTC.

The chain couples TRBV7-2 to TRBJ2-7; D perhaps matches TRBD2 (5 bases). Germline assignment: CDR1 SGHTA and CDR2 FQGNSA. CDR3 size: 14 residues. V gave up 7 bases and J gave up 0 bases, with 13 bases separating them. The CDR3 DNA is TGTGCCAGCACCTACCAAGCGGACTCCTACGAGCAGTACTTC. It yields the protein CASTYQADSYEQYF. The entire variable domain, with the rest obtained from reference TRBV7-2 and TRBJ2-7, is as follows: GAGVSQSPSNKVTEKGKDVELRCDPISGHTALYWYRQSLGQGLEFLIYFQGNSAPDKSGLPSDRFSAERTGGSVSTLTIQRTQQEDSAVYLCASTYQADSYEQYFGPGTRLTVT.

V and J are TRBV6-5 and TRBJ1-3, with 8 positions matching TRBD1. CDR1 MNHEY and CDR2 SVGAGI come from the germline V gene. The V and J ends lost 6 bases and 0 bases, in that order; junction bases with no gene match: 4. The CDR3 is 15 residues long. CDR3 DNA sequence: TGTGCCAGCAGAACAGGGGGAACCTCTGGAAACACCATATATTTT. As protein: CASRTGGTSGNTIYF.

This rearrangement joins TRBV2 to TRBJ2-7, with 10 bases identical to TRBD1. The J segment lost 3 bases and the V segment lost 11 bases, leaving 10 bases of the junction unmatched. Germline CDR1 SNHLY, CDR2 FYNNEI. The CDR3 runs 14 residues. Here the CDR3 reads CASGPGQGIYEQYF. CDR3 DNA sequence: TGTGCCTCCGGCCCGGGACAGGGGATCTACGAGCAGTACTTC.

CDR3 in DNA: TGTGCCAGCAGTATACAACATCTAGCGGGGGTCGTGCCGGATGAGCAGTTCTTC. It encodes CASSIQHLAGVVPDEQFF. The chain employs TRBV27 and TRBJ2-1; 10 bases map to TRBD2. Germline loops: CDR1 MNHEY, CDR2 SMNVEV (reference sequence). V shed 5 bases, J shed 8 bases, and the junction held 18 bases outside the gene matches. The CDR3 totals 18 residues.

The DNA for the CDR3 is TGTGCCAGCAGCCCAGCCCGGCTCGGGCAGGGTTCCTACGAGCAGTACTTC. This gives the protein CASSPARLGQGSYEQYF. The chain uses TRBV11-2 and TRBJ2-7; a possible D gene is TRBD1 (5 bases). The V gene's germline CDR1 is SGHAT and CDR2 FQNNGV. The ends were cut back, 5 bases at V and 1 base at J, with 21 bases in the middle. CDR3 length equals 17 residues.

The genes are TRBV11-3 and TRBJ2-3, with TRBD2 matching 10 bases. The V gene's germline CDR1 is SGHNT and CDR2 YENEEA. The CDR3 is 17 amino acids. V lost 4 bases and J lost 4; bases outside the gene matches: 11. The CDR3 DNA follows: TGTGCCAGCAGCTCCAAGCGGGAGGGCCCGCGCGCAGATACGCAGTATTTT. It encodes CASSSKREGPRADTQYF.

The V and J genes are TRBV12-3 or TRBV12-4 and TRBJ1-1, with 8 bases fitting TRBD1. J lost 7 bases, V lost 5 bases, and 6 bases had no gene match. The CDR3 runs 13 residues. Written as DNA, the CDR3 is TGTGCCAGCAGTGTTGGACAGGGTAGTGAAGCTTTCTTT. This gives the protein CASSVGQGSEAFF.

The genes are TRBV5-1 and TRBJ2-3; 16 nucleotides agree with TRBD2. This CDR3 has 20 amino acids. The germline V gene has CDR1 SGHRS and CDR2 YFSETQ. The junction had 10 bases not matched to a gene; V was cut back by 0 bases and J by 3 bases. The CDR3 here is CASSLVGLAGGPSGTDTQYF. For the CDR3, the DNA is TGCGCCAGCAGCTTGGTGGGACTAGCGGGAGGGCCCTCGGGAACAGATACGCAGTATTTT. The full variable domain, completed using reference TRBV5-1 and TRBJ2-3, is KAGVTQTPRYLIKTRGQQVTLSCSPISGHRSVSWYQQTPGQGLQFLFEYFSETQRNKGNFPGRFSGRQFSNSRSEMNVSTLELGDSALYLCASSLVGLAGGPSGTDTQYFGPGTRLTVL.

This clone was counted between two and nine times. The V and J genes are TRBV2 and TRBJ2-5, with TRBD1 matching over 9 bases. CDR1 and CDR2 from the germline V gene are SNHLY and FYNNEI. Losses at the gene ends were 6 bases for V and 5 bases for J; bases not matched to a gene: 7. The CDR3 length is 14 residues. CDR3 region: CASRPTGGWETQYF. The CDR3 DNA follows: TGTGCCAGCAGGCCGACAGGGGGTTGGGAGACCCAGTACTTC.

Comment on this clone: Other DNA sequences in the same sample also yield this CDR3. DNA for the CDR3: TGTGCCAGCAGCCAAGCAGGGGGCAACACTGAAGCTTTCTTT. Its translation is CASSQAGGNTEAFF. This chain uses TRBV3-1 (or the pseudogene TRBV3-2) with TRBJ1-1; 8 nucleotides align to TRBD1. CDR3 length: 14 residues. Germline loops: CDR1 LGHDT, CDR2 YNNKEL (reference sequence). J gave up 2 bases and V 1 base, and 0 bases lay outside the gene matches.

The rearrangement joins TRBV11-3 to TRBJ2-2, with D perhaps matching TRBD2 (6 bases). The V gene's germline CDR1 is SGHNT and CDR2 YENEEA. The V end was cut by 0 bases, the J end by 5 bases, with 13 bases between. The CDR3 is made up of 16 amino acids. The CDR3 region has the DNA TGTGCCAGCAGCTTAGATCATAGGGGAGGAACCGGGGAGCTGTTTTTT. This encodes CASSLDHRGGTGELFF.

In DNA form, the CDR3 reads TGTGCCAGCAGTCCGCTCGACAACTCCTACAATGAGCAGTTCTTC. Protein: CASSPLDNSYNEQFF. The rearrangement links TRBV6-5 to TRBJ2-1; unclear D gene. Germline loops: CDR1 MNHEY, CDR2 SVGAGI. This CDR3 is built from 15 residues. The V gene lost 5 bases and the J gene lost 0 bases, with 11 bases spanning the gap.

The chain is built from TRBV27 and TRBJ1-1; D ambiguous. From germline, CDR1 is MNHEY and CDR2 SMNVEV (reference sequence). V was pared by 8 bases and J by 4 bases, with 11 bases between. The CDR3 extends over 12 amino acids. The CDR3 region is CASGEEGTEAFF. In DNA, the CDR3 is TGTGCCAGCGGGGAGGAGGGCACTGAAGCTTTCTTT.